The TCR beta chain under discussion was sequenced for a study of blood T cell repertoires in COVID-19. As for the study in general: Samples taken during acute and convalescent COVID-19 were collected in the United States, Italy and Spain.

Measured with immunoSEQ multiplex PCR; TCRdb has only the in-frame clones, and not every one. The sample carries about 140,000 clones, roughly four fifths recorded once. V lost 7 bases to trimming and J lost 2 bases; unmatched junction nucleotides: 12. This CDR3 is built from 16 residues. Germline assignment: CDR1 LNHDA and CDR2 SQIVND (reference sequence). This chain links TRBV19 with TRBJ1-1, with 8 positions matching TRBD1. The TCR comes from a human donor in a cohort sampled during active COVID-19. Sequencing input: peripheral blood. The DNA for the CDR3 is TGTGCCAGTATCGCAGGGGGCCTTACGGGAAACACTGAAGCTTTCTTT. This translates into CASIAGGLTGNTEAFF.